These 18 T cell receptor beta chains came from one sample sequenced in a study of identical twins listed by TCRdb under 2016. Receptor libraries were prepared by 5' RACE. Sequencing took place on an Illumina HiSeq 2000. Starting from the raw public reads, TCRdb applied fastp trimming at Q25, assembled clones with MiXCR and retained in-frame beta chains. Entries are consolidated by CDR3 protein sequence, retaining the most common genes and DNA. Recorded for this sample are approximately 190,000 distinct CDR3 sequences; approximately 16% of them occurred a single time. Together, the top ten hold 35% to 50% of the sample. The same data also went into a second study, on T cells expressing NK-cell markers.

The specimen sequenced was CD8+ T cells sorted from blood. Receptor source: a young woman in good health.

This clonotype was detected only a few times. The chain recombines TRBV12-3 or TRBV12-4 with TRBJ1-1; D gene ambiguous. Trimming stripped 8 bases from V and 3 bases from J, with 10 bases between. The CDR3 is 12 residues long. Here the CDR3 DNA reads TGTGCCAGCGCCCCGGAGTACACTGAAGCTTTCTTT. Protein: CASAPEYTEAFF.

The V gene is TRBV21-1, the J gene TRBJ1-1. TRBV21-1 is reported as a pseudogene. This CDR3 spans 14 amino acids. The DNA for the CDR3 is TGTGCCAGCAGCAAAGTAGGGATGAACACTGAAGCTTTCTTT. Its translation: CASSKVGMNTEAFF.

In this sample, this clonotype turned up a few times. The chain employs TRBV29-1 and TRBJ2-3, with D possibly TRBD2 on 6 matching bases. Trimming shortened V by 8 bases and J by 4 bases, and 16 bases separated the two germline ends. Germline V gene lookup returns CDR1 SQVTM and CDR2 ANQGSEA. The CDR3 has 13 amino acids. CDR3: CSTGLAVPDTQYF. For the CDR3, the DNA is TGCAGCACGGGACTCGCTGTCCCAGATACGCAGTATTTT.

The J gene is TRBJ1-1, the V gene TRBV4-3, with D possibly being TRBD1 (5 bases). CDR1 LGHNA and CDR2 YSLEER come from the germline V gene. This CDR3 contains 14 residues. Trimming took 0 bases from V and 7 from J, leaving 12 bases between them. CDR3 sequence: CASSQEWGKVEAFF. DNA of the CDR3: TGCGCCAGCAGCCAAGAATGGGGGAAGGTTGAAGCTTTCTTT.

This chain connects TRBV6-1 to TRBJ2-5; D uncertain. The CDR3 contains 14 residues. V gave up 4 bases and J gave up 4 bases, with 13 bases separating them. The germline CDR1 and CDR2 sequences are MNHNS and SASEGT. CDR3 coding DNA: TGTGCCAGCAGTGGGGTTCAATTAGGAGAGACCCAGTACTTC. Amino acids: CASSGVQLGETQYF.

The chain employs TRBV3-1 and TRBJ2-1; the D is unclear. The germline V gene encodes CDR1 LGHDT and CDR2 YNNKEL (reference sequence). With 3 bases removed from V and 10 bases from J, the gap between germline ends came to 13 bases. The CDR3 is 13 residues long. The CDR3 sequence is CASSHLTPEEQFF. The CDR3 nucleotides read TGTGCCAGCAGCCACCTGACTCCCGAGGAGCAGTTCTTC.

The chain employs TRBV7-6 and TRBJ2-1, with D possibly TRBD1 on 5 matching bases. CDR3 length equals 14 residues. V lost 1 base and J lost 7, with 11 bases in between. Per the germline V gene, CDR1 is SGHVS and CDR2 is FNYEAQ. CDR3 region: CASSLVGLWNEQFF. For the CDR3, the DNA is TGTGCCAGCAGCTTAGTGGGGCTCTGGAATGAGCAGTTCTTC. The whole variable domain, remainder taken from reference TRBV7-6 and TRBJ2-1, is GAGVSQSPRYKVTKRGQDVALRCDPISGHVSLYWYRQALGQGPEFLTYFNYEAQQDKSGLPNDRFSAERPEGSISTLTIQRTEQRDSAMYRCASSLVGLWNEQFFGPGTRLTVL.

The V gene is TRBV5-5, the J gene TRBJ2-3; D not certain. The CDR3 is 13 residues long. Looked up from germline, CDR1 is SGHKS and CDR2 is YYEKEE (reference sequence). V was clipped by 1 base and J by 4 bases, with 7 bases between them. CDR3 amino acids: CASSLMSPDTQYF. As DNA, the CDR3 is TGTGCCAGCAGCTTGATGAGCCCAGATACGCAGTATTTT.

The gene calls are TRBV6-2 or TRBV6-3 and TRBJ2-7, with D hard to call. The length of the CDR3 is 13 residues. Germline CDR1 is MNHEY and CDR2 is SVGEGT. V shed 4 bases and J shed 3 bases, with 10 bases lying between them. CDR3 bases: TGTGCCAGCAGTTTTACAAACTACTACGAGCAGTACTTC. Protein product: CASSFTNYYEQYF.

This sequence joins TRBV27 and TRBJ2-7; the D gene could be TRBD1 or TRBD2 (5 bases each). CDR1 and CDR2 from the germline V gene are MNHEY and SMNVEV (reference sequence). With 3 bases removed from V and 3 bases from J, the gap between germline ends came to 9 bases. This CDR3 has 13 residues. The CDR3 DNA is TGTGCCAGCAGTTTTGGGGGAGTCTACGAGCAGTACTTC. Protein product: CASSFGGVYEQYF.

This clonotype turned up a few times. This rearrangement joins TRBV4-3 to TRBJ2-1; D uncertain. The V end was cut by 4 bases, the J end by 5 bases, with 9 bases between. Germline V CDR1 and CDR2: LGHNA, YSLEER. The CDR3 covers 13 residues. The CDR3 coding sequence is TGCGCCAGCAGCCTCCGCAGTCACAATGAGCAGTTCTTC. Translation gives CASSLRSHNEQFF.

This clonotype was detected once. The chain employs TRBV9 and TRBJ2-1; TRBD2 agrees at 10 bases. Germline trimming cut 3 bases from V and 6 bases from J; bases unmatched to any gene: 6. The length of the CDR3 is 15 residues. Germline values: CDR1 SGDLS, CDR2 YYNGEE. The CDR3 DNA is TGTGCCAGCAGCGCGATAGCGGGAGGTATCAATGAGCAGTTCTTC. It encodes CASSAIAGGINEQFF.

There are many counts of this clonotype. The chain couples TRBV12-3 or TRBV12-4 to TRBJ1-1, with D uncertain. The CDR3 covers 14 residues. Trimming took off 6 bases at V and 3 bases at J, with 14 bases between the two ends. The CDR3 sequence is CASREVLTDTEAFF. The CDR3 DNA sequence: TGTGCCAGCAGGGAGGTCCTTACTGACACTGAAGCTTTCTTT.

This clonotype was picked up a small number of times. The chain joins TRBV13 to TRBJ2-7, with D possibly being TRBD1 (6 bases). The CDR3 covers 15 residues. Deletions cut 0 bases from V and 4 bases from J, with 13 bases between. Germline V gene lookup returns CDR1 PRHDT and CDR2 FYEKMQ (reference sequence). In nucleotides, the CDR3 is TGTGCCAGCAGCTTAGGGGCGGACAGCTTTTACGAGCAGTACTTC. This codes for CASSLGADSFYEQYF.

This rearrangement joins TRBV11-2 to TRBJ1-3; the D is unclear. This CDR3 comprises 21 residues. V lost 8 bases and J 0 bases, leaving 32 bases between the germline ends. Germline V gives CDR1 SGHAT, CDR2 FQNNGV. CDR3 sequence (DNA): TGTGCCAGCCTGGGTCTCCACAATTGGGGTGACGGATCTCTCTCTGGAAACACCATATATTTT. Encoded protein: CASLGLHNWGDGSLSGNTIYF.

The genes are TRBV25-1 and TRBJ1-1; 11 bases are a match to TRBD1. Germline CDR1 and CDR2: MGHDK and SYGVNS. CDR3 length: 15 residues. Trimming at V came to 5 bases and at J to 3 bases, leaving 5 bases not matched to a gene. Written as DNA, the CDR3 is TGTGCCAGCAGTTCGGGACAGGGGGTCGACACTGAAGCTTTCTTT. The encoded protein is CASSSGQGVDTEAFF. Based on the CDR3 plus reference TRBV25-1 and TRBJ1-1, the full variable domain is EADIYQTPRYLVIGTGKKITLECSQTMGHDKMYWYQQDPGMELHLIHYSYGVNSTEKGDLSSESTVSRIRTEHFPLTLESARPSHTSQYLCASSSGQGVDTEAFFGQGTRLTVV.

This clonotype came up a few times. CDR3 sequence: CSLTVSGGYNEQFF. In nucleotides, the CDR3 is TGCAGCCTTACAGTTAGCGGGGGTTACAATGAGCAGTTCTTC. The chain has TRBV29-1 and TRBJ2-1, with 9 bases aligning to TRBD2. The germline gives CDR1 SQVTM, CDR2 ANQGSEA. The CDR3 contains 14 residues. V lost 8 bases to trimming and J lost 4 bases; unmatched junction nucleotides: 9.

This sequence joins TRBV7-6 and TRBJ2-2; weak D call: TRBD2 (6 bases). Germline V gives CDR1 SGHVS, CDR2 FNYEAQ. Trimming removed 5 bases at V and 4 bases at J, with 14 bases between. The CDR3 consists of 15 residues. In DNA, the CDR3 is TGTGCCAGCAGCCCGTCCGGGACTTTCACCGGGGAGCTGTTTTTT. Encoded protein: CASSPSGTFTGELFF.